This TCR beta chain was sequenced during a study of blood T cell repertoires in COVID-19. As for the study in general: The cDNA or gDNA used as material had been derived from T cells, B-cell-depleted T cells, or PBMCs.

Per the authors' pipeline: Nucleated cell number was recorded as an estimate derived from reference gene primer amplification. The data were produced by immunoSEQ multiplex PCR, yet TCRdb's version contains in-frame clones alone and is incomplete. That table is the source of V, J and clone size, and D and trimming were worked out from the DNA. Among a few hundred thousand clones listed, 84% were seen once. Enrollment of patients from Seattle took place during active infection, with longitudinal follow-up. J lost 0 bases, V lost 8 bases, and 10 bases had no gene match. The CDR3 is 14 residues long. The germline gives CDR1 GTSNPN, CDR2 SVGIG (reference sequence).

The chain couples TRBV30 to TRBJ2-7, with 7 nucleotides matching TRBD1. This TCR was recovered from a person between 65 and 80 years old with COVID-19, enrolled during active disease. The sample comprised peripheral blood. CDR3 in DNA: TGTGCCCATCAGGTGGGACAGAGCTCCTACGAGCAGTACTTC. This translates into CAHQVGQSSYEQYF.